These T cell receptor beta chains were read from a single sample in a study of control samples from healthy donors and cancer patients. Libraries were prepared by immunoSEQ multiplex PCR; TCRdb keeps only in-frame clonotypes and omits some of them. The data show 350,000 to 450,000 clones, 90% seen once. Sequences were obtained from PBMCs. These receptors were collected from a man aged 35 to 55 with head and neck cancer. The CDR3 runs from the conserved cysteine through the conserved F or W. Each record gives: D gene, V gene, clone size, J gene, CDR3 protein, CDR3 DNA. The D gene is left open where the match is weak. Where a row states a size, it is once, few, many or the class of an expanded clone; other rows omit it.

D: TRBD1; V: TRBV30; size: .; J: TRBJ1-6; CDR3: CAWGTVDNSPLHF; DNA: TGTGCCTGGGGGACAGTAGATAATTCACCCCTCCACTTT
D: TRBD2; V: TRBV9; size: .; J: TRBJ2-2; CDR3: CASSATGLAGGWNTGELFF; DNA: TGTGCCAGCAGCGCCACGGGACTAGCGGGGGGGTGGAACACCGGGGAGCTGTTTTTT
D: .; V: TRBV7-2; size: .; J: TRBJ1-1; CDR3: CASSSQGRPNTEAFF; DNA: TGTGCCAGCAGCTCCCAGGGGCGGCCGAACACTGAAGCTTTCTTT
D: .; V: TRBV15; size: .; J: TRBJ1-5; CDR3: CATSRVPTENQPQHF; DNA: TGTGCCACCAGCAGAGTTCCCACAGAGAATCAGCCCCAGCATTTT
D: TRBD2; V: TRBV29-1; size: .; J: TRBJ2-1; CDR3: CSVELAGGSKYNEQFF; DNA: TGCAGCGTTGAACTAGCGGGGGGGTCCAAGTACAATGAGCAGTTCTTC
D: TRBD2; V: TRBV5-1; size: .; J: TRBJ2-3; CDR3: CASQRQRGNTDTQYF; DNA: TGCGCCAGCCAAAGACAGCGGGGAAACACAGATACGCAGTATTTT
D: .; V: TRBV12-5; size: .; J: TRBJ2-7; CDR3: CASGLVLVMGTATSSYEQYF; DNA: TGTGCTAGTGGTTTGGTACTAGTTATGGGGACCGCTACTTCGTCCTACGAGCAGTACTTC
D: .; V: TRBV18; size: .; J: TRBJ2-3; CDR3: CASSMPRDPAGNTQYF; DNA: TGTGCCAGCTCCATGCCCCGGGACCCGGCTGGGAATACGCAGTATTTT
D: .; V: TRBV27; size: few; J: TRBJ1-1; CDR3: CASFPRGNTEAFF; DNA: TGTGCCAGTTTCCCCCGGGGGAACACTGAAGCTTTCTTT
D: .; V: TRBV19; size: .; J: TRBJ2-7; CDR3: CASSIAGFAATYEQYF; DNA: TGTGCCAGTAGTATAGCCGGGTTCGCCGCCACCTACGAGCAGTACTTC
D: .; V: TRBV11-2; size: few; J: TRBJ2-1; CDR3: CASSLYGEQFF; DNA: TGTGCCAGCAGCTTATACGGAGAGCAGTTCTTC
D: .; V: TRBV4-1; size: once; J: TRBJ2-3; CDR3: CASSRMVVGDTQYF; DNA: TGCGCCAGCAGCCGCATGGTCGTCGGAGATACGCAGTATTTT
D: .; V: TRBV28; size: once; J: TRBJ1-5; CDR3: CANYSRPQHF; DNA: TGTGCCAATTATTCCCGCCCCCAGCATTTT
D: TRBD2; V: TRBV3-1/TRBV3-2; size: .; J: TRBJ2-3; CDR3: CASSQLAGRTDTQYF; DNA: TGTGCCAGCAGCCAACTAGCGGGCCGCACAGATACGCAGTATTTT
D: TRBD1; V: TRBV29-1; size: .; J: TRBJ2-7; CDR3: CSVEDRTGKSYEQYF; DNA: TGCAGCGTTGAAGACCGGACAGGGAAAAGCTACGAGCAGTACTTC
D: .; V: TRBV3-1/TRBV3-2; size: few; J: TRBJ1-2; CDR3: CASSSLQGTSGYTF; DNA: TGTGCCAGCAGTTCTCTACAAGGGACGAGTGGCTACACCTTC
D: TRBD2; V: TRBV19; size: .; J: TRBJ2-5; CDR3: CASSIGLAAKETQYF; DNA: TGTGCCAGTAGTATCGGGCTAGCGGCGAAGGAGACCCAGTACTTC
D: TRBD2; V: TRBV11-2; size: .; J: TRBJ2-5; CDR3: CASSLNPLAGGVETQYF; DNA: TGTGCCAGCAGCTTAAACCCCCTAGCGGGAGGGGTGGAGACCCAGTACTTC
D: .; V: TRBV3-1/TRBV3-2; size: .; J: TRBJ2-7; CDR3: CASSLSTERYTSGQYF; DNA: TGTGCCAGCAGCCTCTCCACCGAGCGATACACGTCGGGGCAGTACTTC
D: .; V: TRBV6-1; size: .; J: TRBJ1-1; CDR3: CASSELGGQGEAFF; DNA: TGTGCCAGCAGTGAGTTGGGGGGGCAAGGTGAAGCTTTCTTT
D: .; V: TRBV28; size: .; J: TRBJ2-5; CDR3: CASRSTRMETQYF; DNA: TGTGCCAGCAGGTCGACGAGGATGGAGACCCAGTACTTC
D: TRBD1; V: TRBV5-4; size: .; J: TRBJ2-1; CDR3: CASSLGQGHPNEQFF; DNA: TGTGCCAGCAGCTTGGGACAGGGGCACCCCAATGAGCAGTTCTTC
D: .; V: TRBV6-5; size: once; J: TRBJ1-1; CDR3: CASSRGRGNTEAFF; DNA: TGTGCCAGCAGTCGGGGTCGAGGGAACACTGAAGCTTTCTTT
D: TRBD1; V: TRBV7-2; size: .; J: TRBJ2-5; CDR3: CASSPAGTAQETQYF; DNA: TGTGCCAGCAGCCCTGCCGGGACAGCCCAAGAGACCCAGTACTTC
D: .; V: TRBV4-2; size: .; J: TRBJ1-2; CDR3: CASSPREGNNYGYTF; DNA: TGTGCCAGCAGCCCGAGAGAAGGGAACAACTATGGCTACACCTTC
D: .; V: TRBV7-3; size: .; J: TRBJ2-7; CDR3: CASSLSGVTGTYEQYF; DNA: TGTGCCAGCAGCTTATCGGGGGTGACAGGTACCTACGAGCAGTACTTC
D: .; V: TRBV7-9; size: .; J: TRBJ1-1; CDR3: CASSATEAFF; DNA: TGTGCCAGCAGCGCCACTGAAGCTTTCTTT
D: .; V: TRBV28; size: .; J: TRBJ2-3; CDR3: CASRKPGTDTQYF; DNA: TGTGCCAGCAGAAAACCGGGGACAGATACGCAGTATTTT
D: .; V: TRBV15; size: once; J: TRBJ1-2; CDR3: CATSRAGRGLYGYTF; DNA: TGTGCCACCAGCAGGGCAGGGCGGGGCCTCTATGGCTACACCTTC
D: TRBD2; V: TRBV4-1; size: .; J: TRBJ2-5; CDR3: CASSQDWGLARETQYF; DNA: TGCGCCAGCAGCCAAGATTGGGGACTAGCGAGAGAGACCCAGTACTTC
D: .; V: TRBV4-2; size: .; J: TRBJ2-3; CDR3: CASSQVGERGTDTQYF; DNA: TGTGCCAGCAGCCAAGTCGGGGAGAGGGGCACAGATACGCAGTATTTT
D: .; V: TRBV11-2; size: .; J: TRBJ2-7; CDR3: CASSLVAEQYF; DNA: TGTGCCAGCAGCTTAGTGGCCGAGCAGTACTTC
D: .; V: TRBV27; size: .; J: TRBJ1-3; CDR3: CASSSNSGNTIYF; DNA: TGTGCCAGCAGTTCGAACTCTGGAAACACCATATATTTT